The TCR beta chain under discussion was sequenced for a study of Graves' ophthalmopathy and Graves' hyperthyroidism. Findings and caveats of the study: Ophthalmopathy progression prediction by the model yielded a sensitivity of 60% to 71% and a specificity of approximately 72%.

V was cut by 6 bases and J by 4 bases, with 16 bases left in between. The CDR3 spans 15 residues. Germline V gene data show CDR1 as LNHDA and CDR2 as SQIVND (reference sequence). This clonotype was observed at least ten times. Its antigen is undetermined. The TCR beta CDR3 regions underwent amplification from RNA transcripts. The library came from an HTBI-primed first-round RT-PCR and a second-round multiplex PCR. TCRdb reprocessed the multiplex PCR reads via MiXCR and lists one record per CDR3 protein. Counted here are under 350,000 distinct CDR3 sequences, about a sixth occurring once; the ten biggest clones make up over 9%.

The sample taken for sequencing was peripheral blood. The source is an adult man with Graves' ophthalmopathy. The chain links TRBV19 to TRBJ1-5; maybe TRBD1 (5 bases). The CDR3 loop reads CASSTQGERNQPQHF. In DNA, the CDR3 is TGTGCCAGTAGCACCCAGGGTGAGCGGAATCAGCCCCAGCATTTT.